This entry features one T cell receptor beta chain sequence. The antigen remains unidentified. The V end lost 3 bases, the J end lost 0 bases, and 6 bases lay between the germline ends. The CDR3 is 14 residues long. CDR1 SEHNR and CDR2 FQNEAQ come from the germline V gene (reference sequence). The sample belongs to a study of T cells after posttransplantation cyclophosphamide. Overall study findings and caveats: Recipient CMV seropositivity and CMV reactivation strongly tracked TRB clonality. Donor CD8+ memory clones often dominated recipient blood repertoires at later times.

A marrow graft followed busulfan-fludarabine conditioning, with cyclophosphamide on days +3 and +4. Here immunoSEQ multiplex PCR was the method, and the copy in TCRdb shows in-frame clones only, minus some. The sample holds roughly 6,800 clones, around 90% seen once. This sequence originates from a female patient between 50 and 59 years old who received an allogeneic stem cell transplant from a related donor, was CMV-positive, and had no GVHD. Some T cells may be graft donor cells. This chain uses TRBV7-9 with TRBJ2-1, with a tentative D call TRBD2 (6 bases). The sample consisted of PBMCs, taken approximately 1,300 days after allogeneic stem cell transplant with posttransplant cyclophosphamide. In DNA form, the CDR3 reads TGTGCCAGCAGCTTCGGGAGCTCCTACAATGAGCAGTTCTTC. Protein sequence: CASSFGSSYNEQFF.